The present T cell receptor (beta chain) was sequenced within a study of identifying expanded T cells in peripheral blood. Healthy donors had no documented immune events, such as infections, while sampled. Assay: immunoSEQ multiplex PCR; the TCRdb copy retains only in-frame clones and omits some. The table lists tens of thousands of clones, approximately 88% of them singletons, with less than 6% in the top ten. To note about this clone: What it binds is not known.

The germline V gene has CDR1 LNHDA and CDR2 SQIVND (reference sequence). V lost 5 bases, J lost 4 bases, and 12 bases lay in between. This CDR3 contains 13 residues. Whole-study results and caveats: Across healthy donors, higher total template counts meant significantly greater roughly two-week count variance.

The receptor's source is a person aged 18 to 75 in good health. V and J are TRBV19 and TRBJ2-7; D possibly corresponds to TRBD2 (5 bases). Sequenced sample: blood. The CDR3 nucleotides read TGTGCCAGTAGTGCGGGCACTCGATACGAGCAGTACTTC. Translation: CASSAGTRYEQYF. Filled out from reference TRBV19 and TRBJ2-7, the complete variable domain reads DGGITQSPKYLFRKEGQNVTLSCEQNLNHDAMYWYRQDPGQGLRLIYYSQIVNDFQKGDIAEGYSVSREKKESFPLTVTSAQKNPTAFYLCASSAGTRYEQYFGPGTRLTVT.